This T cell receptor (beta chain) emerged from a study of T cell responses to AZD1222 COVID-19 vaccine. Findings of the study overall: Only after the peak T cell response were repertoires sampled.

In regard to this clone: Its antigen is still unknown.

Trimming took 8 bases from V and 10 from J, leaving 15 bases between them. This CDR3 region has 13 residues. Per germline, CDR1 LGHNT and CDR2 FRNRAP. This table comes from immunoSEQ multiplex PCR, and its TCRdb copy is limited to in-frame clones, with some not included. The repertoire holds about 140,000 clones, 92% seen once, with more than 3% in the top ten. The chain combines TRBV12-5 with TRBJ1-6; D not certain. This specimen was peripheral blood, taken on day 0 of AZD1222 vaccination. The origin of this receptor is an adult in good health. The chain's CDR3 is CASSPSGLSPLHF. The CDR3 DNA is TGTGCTAGTAGTCCGTCGGGGTTGTCACCCCTCCACTTT. Full variable domain (remainder filled in from reference TRBV12-5 and TRBJ1-6): DARVTQTPRHKVTEMGQEVTMRCQPILGHNTVFWYRQTMMQGLELLAYFRNRAPLDDSGMPKDRFSAEMPDATLATLKIQPSEPRDSAVYFCASSPSGLSPLHFGNGTRLTVT.